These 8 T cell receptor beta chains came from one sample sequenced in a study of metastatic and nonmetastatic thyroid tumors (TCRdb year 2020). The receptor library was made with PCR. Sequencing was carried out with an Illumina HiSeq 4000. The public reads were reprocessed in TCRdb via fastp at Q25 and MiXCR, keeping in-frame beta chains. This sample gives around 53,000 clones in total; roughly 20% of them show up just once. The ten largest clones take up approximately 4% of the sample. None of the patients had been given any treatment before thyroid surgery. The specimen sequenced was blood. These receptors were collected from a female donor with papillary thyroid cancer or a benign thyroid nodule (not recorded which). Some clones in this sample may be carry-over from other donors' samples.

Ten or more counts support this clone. CDR3: CASSTHEGAGANVLTF. In DNA, the CDR3 is TGTGCCAGCAGCACGCACGAGGGCGCTGGGGCCAACGTCCTGACTTTC. V gene TRBV5-4 combines with J gene TRBJ2-6; possibly TRBD2 for D (5 bases). V was clipped by 4 bases and J by 2 bases, with 13 bases between them. Germline loops: CDR1 SGHNT, CDR2 YYREEE (reference sequence). This CDR3 is 16 amino acids long.

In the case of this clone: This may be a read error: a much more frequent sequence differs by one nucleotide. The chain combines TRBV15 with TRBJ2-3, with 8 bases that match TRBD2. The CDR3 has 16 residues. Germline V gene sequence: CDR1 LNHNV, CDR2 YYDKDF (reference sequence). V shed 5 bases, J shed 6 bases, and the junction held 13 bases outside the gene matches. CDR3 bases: TGTGCCACCAGCGTAATACTAGCGGAAGAAAGGGATACGCAGTATTTT. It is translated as CATSVILAEERDTQYF.

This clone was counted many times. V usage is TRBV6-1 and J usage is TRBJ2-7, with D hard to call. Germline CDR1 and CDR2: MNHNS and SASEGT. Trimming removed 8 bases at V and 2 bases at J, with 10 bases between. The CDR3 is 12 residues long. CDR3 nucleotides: TGTGCCAGCCACGACAAGGCCTACGAGCAGTACTTC. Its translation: CASHDKAYEQYF.

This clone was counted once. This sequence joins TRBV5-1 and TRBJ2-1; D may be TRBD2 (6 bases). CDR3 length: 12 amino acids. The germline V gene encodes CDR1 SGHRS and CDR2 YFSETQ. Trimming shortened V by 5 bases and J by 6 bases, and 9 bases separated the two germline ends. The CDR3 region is CASRLTSNEQFF. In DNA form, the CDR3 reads TGCGCCAGCAGACTGACTAGCAATGAGCAGTTCTTC.

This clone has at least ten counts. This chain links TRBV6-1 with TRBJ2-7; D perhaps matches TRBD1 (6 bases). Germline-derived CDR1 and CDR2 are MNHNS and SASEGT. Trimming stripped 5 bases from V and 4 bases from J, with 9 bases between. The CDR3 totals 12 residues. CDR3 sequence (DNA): TGTGCCAGCAGTCCCGGACAGTACGAGCAGTACTTC. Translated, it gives CASSPGQYEQYF.

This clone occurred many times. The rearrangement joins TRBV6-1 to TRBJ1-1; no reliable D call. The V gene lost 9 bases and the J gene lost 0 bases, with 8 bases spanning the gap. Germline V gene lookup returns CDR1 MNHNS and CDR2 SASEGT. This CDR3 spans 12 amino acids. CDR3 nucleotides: TGTGCCAGTAACAGATTGAACACTGAAGCTTTCTTT. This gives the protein CASNRLNTEAFF.

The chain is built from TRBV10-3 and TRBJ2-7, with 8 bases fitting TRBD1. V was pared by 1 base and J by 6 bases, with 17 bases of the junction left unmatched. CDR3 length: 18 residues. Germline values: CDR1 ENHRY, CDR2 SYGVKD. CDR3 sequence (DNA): TGTGCCATCAGTGAGTACGTAGTTGAGACAGGGGCAGCATCCGAGCAGTACTTC. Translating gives CAISEYVVETGAASEQYF.

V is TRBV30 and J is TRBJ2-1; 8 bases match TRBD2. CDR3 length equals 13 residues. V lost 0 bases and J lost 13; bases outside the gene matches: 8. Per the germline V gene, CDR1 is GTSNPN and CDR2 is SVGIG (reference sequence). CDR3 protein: CAWSVLGGRFQFF. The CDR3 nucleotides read TGTGCCTGGAGTGTACTCGGCGGGAGGTTTCAGTTCTTC.